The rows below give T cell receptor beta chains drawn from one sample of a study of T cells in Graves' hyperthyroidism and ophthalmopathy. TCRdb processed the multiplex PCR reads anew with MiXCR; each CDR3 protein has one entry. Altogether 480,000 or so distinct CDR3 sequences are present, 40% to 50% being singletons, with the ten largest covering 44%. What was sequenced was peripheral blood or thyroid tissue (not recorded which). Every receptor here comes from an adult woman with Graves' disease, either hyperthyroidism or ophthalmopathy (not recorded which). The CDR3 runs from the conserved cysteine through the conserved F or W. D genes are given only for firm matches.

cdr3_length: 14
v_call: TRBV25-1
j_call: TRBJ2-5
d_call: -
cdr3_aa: CASSESNRVETQYF

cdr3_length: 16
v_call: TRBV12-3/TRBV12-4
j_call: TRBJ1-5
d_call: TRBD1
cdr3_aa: CASRSGQQYSNQPQHF

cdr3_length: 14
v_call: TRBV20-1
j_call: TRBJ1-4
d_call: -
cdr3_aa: CSARPRGINEKLFF

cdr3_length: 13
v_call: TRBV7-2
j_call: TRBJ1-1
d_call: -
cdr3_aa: CASSPGVGALAFF

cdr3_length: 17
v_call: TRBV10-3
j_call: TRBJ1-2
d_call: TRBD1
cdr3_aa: CAISESAVGQGLNGYTF

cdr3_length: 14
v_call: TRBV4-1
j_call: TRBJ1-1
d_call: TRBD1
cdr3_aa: CASSLGTGADQAFF

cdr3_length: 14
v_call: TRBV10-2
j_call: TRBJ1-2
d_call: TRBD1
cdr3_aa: CVSSPGQARYGYTF

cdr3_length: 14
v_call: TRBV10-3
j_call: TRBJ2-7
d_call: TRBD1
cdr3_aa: CAISEGRGTYEQYF

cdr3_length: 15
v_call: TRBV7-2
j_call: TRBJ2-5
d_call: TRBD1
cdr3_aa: CASSPTGEPQETQYF

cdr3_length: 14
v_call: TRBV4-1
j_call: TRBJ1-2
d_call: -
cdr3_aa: CASSQEWTGYGYTF

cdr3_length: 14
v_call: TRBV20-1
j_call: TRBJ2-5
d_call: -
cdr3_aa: CSANGDPSQETQYF

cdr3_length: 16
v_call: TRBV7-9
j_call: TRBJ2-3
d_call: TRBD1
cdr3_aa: CASSPMGTGRTDTQYF

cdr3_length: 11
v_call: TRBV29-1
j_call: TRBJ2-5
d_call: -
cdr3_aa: CSVEAPETQYF

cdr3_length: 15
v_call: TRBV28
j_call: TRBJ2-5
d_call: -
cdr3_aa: CASSRRRASGETQYF

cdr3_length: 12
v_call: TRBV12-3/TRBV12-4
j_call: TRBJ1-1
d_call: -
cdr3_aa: CASSPGVGEAFF

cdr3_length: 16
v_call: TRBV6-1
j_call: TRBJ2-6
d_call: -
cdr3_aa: CASRPGPTSGANVLTF

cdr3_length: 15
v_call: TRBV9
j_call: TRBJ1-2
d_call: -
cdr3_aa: CASSQVGGGDDGYTF

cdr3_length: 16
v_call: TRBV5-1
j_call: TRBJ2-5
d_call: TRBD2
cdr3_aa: CASSLHGLADQETQYF

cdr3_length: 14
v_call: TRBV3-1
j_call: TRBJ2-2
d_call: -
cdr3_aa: CASSQGAAYGELFF

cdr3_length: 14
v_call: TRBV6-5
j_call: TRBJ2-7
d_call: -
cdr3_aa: CASSLDRISYEQYF

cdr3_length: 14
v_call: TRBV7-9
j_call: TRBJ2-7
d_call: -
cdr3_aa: CASSLGFRSGEQYF

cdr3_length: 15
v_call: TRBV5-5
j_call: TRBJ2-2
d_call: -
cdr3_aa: CASSWEGASTGELFF

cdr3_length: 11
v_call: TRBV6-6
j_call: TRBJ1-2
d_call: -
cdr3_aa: CASSFNRGYTF

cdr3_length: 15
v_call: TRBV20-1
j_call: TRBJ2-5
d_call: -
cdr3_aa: CSARDQQRNQETQYF

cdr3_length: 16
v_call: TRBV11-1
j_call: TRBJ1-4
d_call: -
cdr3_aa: CASSSDSGANTEKLFF

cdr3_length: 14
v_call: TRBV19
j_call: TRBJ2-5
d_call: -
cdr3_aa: CASTPKEGVETQYF

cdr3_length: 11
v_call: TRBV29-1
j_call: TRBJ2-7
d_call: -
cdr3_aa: CSVILAYEQYF

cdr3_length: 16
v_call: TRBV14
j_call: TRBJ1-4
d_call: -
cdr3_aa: CASSLRQTGLREKLFF

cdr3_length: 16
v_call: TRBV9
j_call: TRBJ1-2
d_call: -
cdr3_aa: CASNQDPGAPNYGYTF

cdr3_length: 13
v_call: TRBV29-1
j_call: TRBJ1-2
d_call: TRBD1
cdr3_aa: CSVEDGTRQGYTF

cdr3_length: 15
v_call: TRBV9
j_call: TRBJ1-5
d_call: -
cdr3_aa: CASSVDGSGPQPQHF

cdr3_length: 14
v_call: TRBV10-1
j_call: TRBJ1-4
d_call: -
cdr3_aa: CASSGIATNEKLFF

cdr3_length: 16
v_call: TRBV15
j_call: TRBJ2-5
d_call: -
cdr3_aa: CATSRTRDSTPGVQYF

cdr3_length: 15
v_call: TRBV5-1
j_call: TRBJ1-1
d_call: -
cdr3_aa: CASSNPGHMNTEAFF

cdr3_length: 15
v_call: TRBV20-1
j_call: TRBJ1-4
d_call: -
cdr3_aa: CSAPIIWGVNEKLFF

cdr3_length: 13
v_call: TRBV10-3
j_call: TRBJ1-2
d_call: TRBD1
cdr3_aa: CAIRRDSAYGYTF

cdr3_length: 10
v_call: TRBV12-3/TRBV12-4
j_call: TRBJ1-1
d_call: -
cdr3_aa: CASTQNEAFF

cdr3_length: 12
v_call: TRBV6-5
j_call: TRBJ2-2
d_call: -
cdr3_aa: CASSSPIGELFF

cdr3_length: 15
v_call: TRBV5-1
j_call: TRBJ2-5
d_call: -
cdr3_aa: CASSPIQQGGETQYF

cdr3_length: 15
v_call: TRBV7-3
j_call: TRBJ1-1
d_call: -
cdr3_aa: CASSRSNAQHSEAFF

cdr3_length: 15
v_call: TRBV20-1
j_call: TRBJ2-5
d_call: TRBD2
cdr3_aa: CSARATSGRQETQYF

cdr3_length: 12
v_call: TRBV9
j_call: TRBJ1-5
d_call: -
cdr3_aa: CASEGNNQPQHF

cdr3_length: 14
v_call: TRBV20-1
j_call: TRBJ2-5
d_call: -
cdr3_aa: CSARDRAGWETQYF

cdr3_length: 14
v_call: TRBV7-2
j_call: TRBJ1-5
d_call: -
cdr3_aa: CASSAGHSNQPQHF

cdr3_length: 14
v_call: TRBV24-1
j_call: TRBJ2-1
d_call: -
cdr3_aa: CATSDLRESNEQFF

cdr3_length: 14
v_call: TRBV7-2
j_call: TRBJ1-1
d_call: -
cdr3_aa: CASSQVRGNTEAFF

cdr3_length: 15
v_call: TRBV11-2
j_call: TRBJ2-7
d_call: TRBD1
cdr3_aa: CASSSVQGSPYEQYF

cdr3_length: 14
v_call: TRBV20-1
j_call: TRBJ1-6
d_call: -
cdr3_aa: CSARDLGQSSPLHF